Below, 4 T cell receptor beta chains from the same sample are listed, as sequenced in a study of CD8+CD57+ T cells in acquired aplastic anemia. For CDR3 and TCR beta VDJ profiling, genomic DNA was the template used. MiXCR, run by TCRdb on the reads, gives a single entry per CDR3 protein. Counted here are around 140,000 distinct CDR3 sequences, more than 35% occurring once; the ten biggest clones make up roughly 8.9%. The sequenced sample consisted of sorted CD4+, CD8+, or CD8+CD57+ T cells (not recorded which) from PBMCs. All receptors come from a human donor in good health, serving as a control.

This clonotype was seen many times. This sequence joins TRBV6-6 and TRBJ2-6; D call uncertain. CDR1 MNHNY and CDR2 SVGAGI come from the germline V gene (reference sequence). V gave up 6 bases and J gave up 1 base, with 7 bases separating them. The CDR3 has 14 residues. The CDR3 DNA is TGTGCCAGCAGCGTTACATCTGGGGCCAACGTCCTGACTTTC. Translation gives CASSVTSGANVLTF.

This clonotype is a singleton in its sample. One end of the junction does not line up with germline, which may come from a read error. V usage is TRBV10-1 and J usage is TRBJ2-3, with 7 bases that match TRBD1. This CDR3 comprises 13 residues. Germline loops: CDR1 WNHNN, CDR2 SYGVQD (reference sequence). The CDR3 DNA sequence: TGTGCCGGCTCCCGACAGGGTACAGATACGCAGTATTTT. This sequence encodes CAGSRQGTDTQYF.

This clonotype was recorded a few times. The V and J genes are TRBV3-1 and TRBJ1-2; D uncertain. The V and J ends lost 4 bases and 4 bases respectively, with 13 bases between them. The CDR3 loop spans 14 amino acids. Germline CDR1 is LGHDT and CDR2 is YNNKEL (reference sequence). CDR3 in amino acids: CASSRSRGVYGYTF. The CDR3 nucleotides read TGTGCCAGCAGCCGAAGCCGGGGTGTCTATGGCTACACCTTC.

The CDR3 loop is CSVAPRQENYGYTF. CDR3 DNA: TGCAGCGTGGCCCCGCGGCAGGAAAACTATGGCTACACCTTC. The V gene is TRBV29-1, the J gene TRBJ1-2; D remains unclear. Germline V gives CDR1 SQVTM, CDR2 ANQGSEA. The CDR3 has 14 residues. Trimming shortened V by 6 bases and J by 2 bases, and 16 bases separated the two germline ends.